Below, 27 T cell receptor beta chains from the same sample are listed, as sequenced in a study of circulating tumor DNA in untreated peripheral T-cell lymphoma. Libraries were prepared by immunoSEQ multiplex PCR; TCRdb keeps only in-frame clonotypes and omits some of them. The sample lists approximately 1,900 clones, more than 75% occurring once. Sequenced input: tumor tissue. The receptor source for this set is a human donor with peripheral T-cell lymphoma.

The chain couples TRBV19 to TRBJ1-3; TRBD1 agrees at 7 bases. CDR1 is LNHDA and CDR2 is SQIVND in the germline V gene (reference sequence). CDR3 length equals 13 residues. V dropped 9 bases and J dropped 0; count of bases not matched to a gene: 2. For the CDR3, the DNA is TGTGCCAGCGGGACAGACTCTGGAAACACCATATATTTT. Translated: CASGTDSGNTIYF. Combining the CDR3 with reference TRBV19 and TRBJ1-3 gives the whole variable domain DGGITQSPKYLFRKEGQNVTLSCEQNLNHDAMYWYRQDPGQGLRLIYYSQIVNDFQKGDIAEGYSVSREKKESFPLTVTSAQKNPTAFYLCASGTDSGNTIYFGEGSWLTVV.

The chain combines TRBV19 with TRBJ2-7; TRBD1 is a possible D gene (5 bases). The length of the CDR3 is 15 residues. Trimming removed 3 bases from V and 4 bases from J, with 16 bases in between. CDR1 and CDR2 from the germline V gene are LNHDA and SQIVND (reference sequence). Here the CDR3 DNA reads TGTGCCAGTAGTATGGCCTCAGGGCTTAAGTACGAGCAGTACTTC. Translated: CASSMASGLKYEQYF.

V usage is TRBV29-1 and J usage is TRBJ2-5; TRBD2 agrees at 12 bases. The CDR3 covers 15 residues. Germline V gene sequence: CDR1 SQVTM, CDR2 ANQGSEA. V shed 3 bases and J 4 bases; nucleotides not matched to a gene: 6. CDR3 in amino acids: CSVEASGGARETQYF. The CDR3, as DNA: TGCAGCGTTGAGGCTAGCGGGGGGGCTCGAGAGACCCAGTACTTC.

This clone was observed a single time. The chain recombines TRBV23-1 with TRBJ2-5; D gene unclear. TRBV23-1 is sorted into the ORF group, with uncertain function. The CDR3 extends over 13 amino acids. The V and J ends lost 6 bases and 3 bases respectively, with 11 bases between them. CDR3: CASSQFREETQYF. Here the CDR3 DNA reads TGCGCCAGCAGCCAGTTTAGGGAAGAGACCCAGTACTTC.

This chain joins TRBV4-1 and TRBJ1-1; tentatively, D is TRBD1 (5 bases). This CDR3 has 16 amino acids. CDR1 MGHRA and CDR2 YSYEKL come from the germline V gene. With 3 bases removed from V and 4 bases from J, the gap between germline ends came to 18 bases. The CDR3 DNA is TGCGCCAGCAGCCACCTTCGTACGGGGGGTGGCACTGAAGCTTTCTTT. Translation: CASSHLRTGGGTEAFF.

This clone was picked up a small number of times. V is TRBV29-1 and J is TRBJ2-7; no clear D. Germline CDR1 is SQVTM and CDR2 is ANQGSEA. The V and J ends lost 6 bases and 0 bases respectively, with 12 bases between them. The CDR3 is 13 amino acids. This CDR3 reads CSVMTVNSYEQYF. CDR3 DNA: TGCAGCGTGATGACCGTGAACTCCTACGAGCAGTACTTC.

V and J are TRBV11-3 and TRBJ1-1; D gene unclear. The germline V and J ends were trimmed by 2 bases and 1 base, with 8 bases remaining between them. CDR1 and CDR2 (germline): SGHNT, YENEEA. The CDR3 has 14 amino acids. The CDR3 DNA reads TGTGCCAGCAGCTTAAATCTAGGGAACACTGAAGCTTTCTTT. It encodes CASSLNLGNTEAFF.

This chain joins TRBV5-1 and TRBJ2-2; D is ambiguous. Germline CDR1 is SGHRS and CDR2 is YFSETQ. This CDR3 has 15 amino acids. The V and J ends lost 4 bases and 6 bases respectively, with 16 bases between them. In DNA, the CDR3 is TGCGCCAGCAGCCCTCTTGGGGTTTATGCCGGGGAGCTGTTTTTT. It yields the protein CASSPLGVYAGELFF.

The chain is built from TRBV19 and TRBJ2-7, with D hard to call. The V gene lost 1 base and the J gene lost 3 bases, with 4 bases spanning the gap. The CDR3 extends over 12 amino acids. Germline V gives CDR1 LNHDA, CDR2 SQIVND (reference sequence). This CDR3 reads CASSIGGYEQYF. The CDR3 DNA reads as TGTGCCAGTAGTATAGGGGGCTACGAGCAGTACTTC.

The rearrangement uses TRBV12-5 and TRBJ1-2; 10 bases align to TRBD1. Germline assignment: CDR1 LGHNT and CDR2 FRNRAP. The J segment lost 6 bases and the V segment lost 6 bases, leaving 10 bases of the junction unmatched. The CDR3 totals 15 residues. The CDR3 region has the DNA TGTGCTAGTGGCCCTCCCGGACAGGGGGTAAATGGCTACACCTTC. Translated, it gives CASGPPGQGVNGYTF.

The chain links TRBV28 to TRBJ2-2, with TRBD2 matching over 11 bases. The CDR3 contains 15 residues. J gave up 9 bases and V 6 bases, and 9 bases lay outside the gene matches. Germline V gene sequence: CDR1 MDHEN, CDR2 SYDVKM. The CDR3 reads CASRKLAGVRWELFF. The DNA for the CDR3 is TGTGCCAGCAGAAAACTAGCGGGGGTTCGTTGGGAGCTGTTTTTT.

The chain joins TRBV6-1 to TRBJ2-7; D is perhaps TRBD1 or TRBD2 (5 bases each). Germline V gene data show CDR1 as MNHNS and CDR2 as SASEGT. This CDR3 is 15 amino acids long. Trimming left V 1 base short and J 3 bases short, with 13 bases between. The CDR3 DNA is TGTGCCAGCAGTGAAGGGGGGACCACGGGCTACGAGCAGTACTTC. The encoded protein is CASSEGGTTGYEQYF.

The chain carries TRBV29-1 and TRBJ1-1; D gene unclear. Deletions cut 3 bases from V and 1 base from J, with 6 bases between. The CDR3 totals 12 residues. The germline V gene encodes CDR1 SQVTM and CDR2 ANQGSEA. CDR3 amino acids: CSVEDSNTEAFF. The CDR3 bases are TGCAGCGTTGAGGACTCGAACACTGAAGCTTTCTTT.

V is TRBV7-6 and J is TRBJ1-1; TRBD1 matches at 7 bases. The CDR3 consists of 15 residues. Germline CDR1 and CDR2: SGHVS and FNYEAQ. V dropped 5 bases and J dropped 1; count of bases not matched to a gene: 7. DNA for the CDR3: TGTGCCAGCAGCCAACAGGGGACGTGGAACACTGAAGCTTTCTTT. Residues: CASSQQGTWNTEAFF.

This rearrangement joins TRBV19 to TRBJ1-4, with 7 bases lining up with TRBD1. The length of the CDR3 is 15 residues. The germline V gene has CDR1 LNHDA and CDR2 SQIVND (reference sequence). The junction had 8 bases not matched to a gene; V was cut back by 6 bases and J by 4 bases. The CDR3 nucleotides read TGTGCCAGTAGCCGCCCGGGACAGCGTAATGAAAAACTGTTTTTT. Its translation is CASSRPGQRNEKLFF. The variable domain in full, with the rest retrieved from reference TRBV19 and TRBJ1-4, is DGGITQSPKYLFRKEGQNVTLSCEQNLNHDAMYWYRQDPGQGLRLIYYSQIVNDFQKGDIAEGYSVSREKKESFPLTVTSAQKNPTAFYLCASSRPGQRNEKLFFGSGTQLSVL.

The chain is built from TRBV19 and TRBJ2-5; D unresolved. The CDR3 spans 13 residues. Trimming took off 1 base at V and 4 bases at J, with 7 bases between the two ends. CDR1 and CDR2 (germline): LNHDA, SQIVND (reference sequence). The CDR3 region has the DNA TGTGCCAGTAGTATAGCTTGGAGAGAGACCCAGTACTTC. It is translated as CASSIAWRETQYF.

The V gene is TRBV14, the J gene TRBJ2-3; TRBD2 matches 7 bases. The CDR3 loop spans 18 amino acids. The germline V gene has CDR1 SGHDN and CDR2 FVKESK. The V gene end was trimmed by 3 bases and the J gene end by 2 bases; junction bases not matched to a gene: 14. CDR3 nucleotide sequence: TGTGCCAGCAGCCACGGCGTTCGGGGGGTCTTTCCCACAGATACGCAGTATTTT. It encodes CASSHGVRGVFPTDTQYF.

This clone has only one observation. The genes are TRBV7-2 and TRBJ1-4, with D uncertain. V gave up 5 bases and J gave up 8 bases, with 12 bases separating them. This CDR3 spans 13 amino acids. Germline V gene sequence: CDR1 SGHTA, CDR2 FQGNSA. DNA for the CDR3: TGTGCCAGCAGCCCAGACGGCCTAGAAAAACTGTTTTTT. Translated, it gives CASSPDGLEKLFF.

CDR3 nucleotide sequence: TGTGCCAGCAGTTTAAGGGGGGGGACCACTGAAGCTTTCTTT. It translates to CASSLRGGTTEAFF. This chain uses TRBV28 with TRBJ1-1; the D gene is possibly TRBD1 (6 bases). Germline loops: CDR1 MDHEN, CDR2 SYDVKM. The germline V and J ends were trimmed by 2 bases and 4 bases, with 11 bases remaining between them. The CDR3 consists of 14 residues. Together with reference TRBV28 and TRBJ1-1, the CDR3 gives the full variable domain: DVKVTQSSRYLVKRTGEKVFLECVQDMDHENMFWYRQDPGLGLRLIYFSYDVKMKEKGDIPEGYSVSREKKERFSLILESASTNQTSMYLCASSLRGGTTEAFFGQGTRLTVV.

The gene calls are TRBV7-6 and TRBJ2-2; D is possibly TRBD2 (5 bases). Germline CDR1 reads SGHVS; CDR2 reads FNYEAQ. Trimming cost V 3 bases and J 0 bases, with 23 bases left between them. The CDR3 spans 20 residues. The CDR3 sequence is CASSLFAGKSGAANTGELFF. CDR3 DNA sequence: TGTGCCAGCAGCTTGTTCGCGGGCAAAAGTGGAGCGGCGAACACCGGGGAGCTGTTTTTT.

The gene calls are TRBV10-2 and TRBJ2-5; D is possibly TRBD1 (5 bases). Between the trimmed V and J ends, which lost 7 bases and 5 bases, there was a span of 11 bases. CDR1 and CDR2 from the germline V gene are WSHSY and SAAADI. The CDR3 length is 12 residues. CDR3 protein: CASKARAETQYF. CDR3 DNA sequence: TGCGCCAGCAAGGCCAGGGCGGAGACCCAGTACTTC.

V is TRBV19 and J is TRBJ1-6; 10 positions agree with TRBD1. The trim removed 6 bases at V and 10 bases at J, leaving 9 bases unmatched. The CDR3 is 15 residues long. Germline V CDR1 and CDR2: LNHDA, SQIVND (reference sequence). The CDR3 reads CASSPGQGERSPLHF. The DNA of the CDR3 is TGTGCCAGTAGCCCTGGACAGGGGGAGCGGTCACCCCTCCACTTT.

The chain's CDR3 is CSVERGALGTEAFF. In DNA form, the CDR3 reads TGCAGCGTTGAGCGGGGGGCGCTTGGCACTGAAGCTTTCTTT. This chain joins TRBV29-1 and TRBJ1-1; maybe TRBD1 (6 bases). The V gene lost 3 bases and the J gene lost 4 bases, with 15 bases spanning the gap. The CDR3 is 14 amino acids. The germline V gene has CDR1 SQVTM and CDR2 ANQGSEA.

V gene TRBV25-1 combines with J gene TRBJ1-3; D gene uncertain. V dropped 8 bases and J dropped 0 bases, with 5 bases sitting between them. Germline V gene sequence: CDR1 MGHDK, CDR2 SYGVNS. The CDR3 spans 12 residues. Here the CDR3 reads CASGYSGNTIYF. CDR3 bases: TGTGCCAGCGGATACTCTGGAAACACCATATATTTT.

V usage is TRBV19 and J usage is TRBJ1-3; the D gene is possibly TRBD1 (5 bases). The V gene lost 4 bases and the J gene lost 4 bases, with 14 bases spanning the gap. This CDR3 region has 15 residues. Germline V CDR1 and CDR2: LNHDA, SQIVND (reference sequence). The CDR3 DNA sequence: TGTGCCAGTAGTAGGTCGGCAGGGCGAGGAAACACCATATATTTT. It yields the protein CASSRSAGRGNTIYF.

The chain recombines TRBV11-3 with TRBJ2-7, with D maybe TRBD1 (6 bases). The germline CDR1 and CDR2 sequences are SGHNT and YENEEA. V was pared by 5 bases and J by 7 bases, with 21 bases between. The CDR3 runs 15 residues. The CDR3 coding sequence is TGTGCCAGCAGCCCCGAAAAAGGGGGATCTCGAGAGCAGTACTTC. Protein product: CASSPEKGGSREQYF.

V usage is TRBV19 and J usage is TRBJ1-5; maybe TRBD1 (5 bases). Germline CDR1 is LNHDA and CDR2 is SQIVND (reference sequence). V was shortened by 5 bases and J by 2 bases, with 13 bases between the two germline ends. The CDR3 contains 15 residues. CDR3 DNA: TGTGCCAGTAGTTTGGGGCGTTTGGGCAATCAGCCCCAGCATTTT. Its protein is CASSLGRLGNQPQHF.